This entry concerns a single T cell receptor beta chain. The data were obtained in a study of blood T cell repertoires in COVID-19. Study processing details: Reference gene primer amplification yielded estimated nucleated cell counts. The repertoire was sequenced with immunoSEQ multiplex PCR; TCRdb's copy has only in-frame clones and lacks some. V and J calls and clone size are those listed in that table; D and trimming were worked out from the DNA. Seen here are 200,000 to 300,000 clones, more than 75% observed once, and the top ten hold roughly 5%. The CDR3 runs to 15 residues. Between the trimmed V and J ends, which lost 7 bases and 2 bases, there was a span of 17 bases. Looked up from germline, CDR1 is SGHDN and CDR2 is FVKESK.

The clonotype originates from a woman in her sixties or seventies with COVID-19, enrolled during active disease. Sequencing was performed on peripheral blood. This chain connects TRBV14 to TRBJ1-1, with a tentative D call TRBD1 (5 bases). CDR3 nucleotides: TGTGCCAGCACCAACTATGGTGACAGAAACACTGAAGCTTTCTTT. Its protein is CASTNYGDRNTEAFF. Supplemented by reference TRBV14 and TRBJ1-1, the full variable domain reads EAGVTQFPSHSVIEKGQTVTLRCDPISGHDNLYWYRRVMGKEIKFLLHFVKESKQDESGMPNNRFLAERTGGTYSTLKVQPAELEDSGVYFCASTNYGDRNTEAFFGQGTRLTVV.